This T cell receptor beta chain was recovered during a study of cytomegalovirus exposure and HLA in healthy donors. Germline-derived CDR1 and CDR2 are SGHAT and FQDESV (reference sequence). CDR3 length equals 15 residues. The V and J ends lost 2 bases and 4 bases, in that order; junction bases with no gene match: 7. This PCR relied on a set of 60 Vbeta primers and 13 Jbeta primers. The repertoire was sequenced with immunoSEQ multiplex PCR; TCRdb's copy has only in-frame clones and lacks some. Of some 35,000 clones listed, approximately 55% are singletons. The sequenced material came from PBMCs. The sequence came from a woman in her forties in good health and CMV-seropositive. The chain joins TRBV11-1 to TRBJ2-7; TRBD1 agrees at 8 bases. Here the CDR3 DNA reads TGTGCCAGCAGCTTACCAGGACAGGGAGTTTACGAGCAGTACTTC. Its protein is CASSLPGQGVYEQYF.